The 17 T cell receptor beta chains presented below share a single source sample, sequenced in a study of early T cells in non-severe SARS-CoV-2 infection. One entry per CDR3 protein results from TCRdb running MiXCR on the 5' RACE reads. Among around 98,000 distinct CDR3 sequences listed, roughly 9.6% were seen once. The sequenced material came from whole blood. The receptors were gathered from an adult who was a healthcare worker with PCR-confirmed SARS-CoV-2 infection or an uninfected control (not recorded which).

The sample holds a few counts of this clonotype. The CDR3 here is CASSEKGRMGRTEAFF. The CDR3 DNA is TGTGCCAGCAGTGAGAAGGGTAGGATGGGACGGACTGAAGCTTTCTTT. The J gene is TRBJ1-1, the V gene TRBV6-1; a possible D gene is TRBD1 (5 bases). The CDR3 runs 16 residues. Trimming cost V 3 bases and J 5 bases, with 19 bases left between them. The germline V gene has CDR1 MNHNS and CDR2 SASEGT.

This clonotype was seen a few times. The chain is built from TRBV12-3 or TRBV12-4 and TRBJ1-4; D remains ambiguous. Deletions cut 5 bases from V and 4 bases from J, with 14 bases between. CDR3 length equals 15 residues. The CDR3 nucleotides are TGTGCCAGCAGTCCCCGGACGGGATTTAATGAAAAACTGTTTTTT. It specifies CASSPRTGFNEKLFF.

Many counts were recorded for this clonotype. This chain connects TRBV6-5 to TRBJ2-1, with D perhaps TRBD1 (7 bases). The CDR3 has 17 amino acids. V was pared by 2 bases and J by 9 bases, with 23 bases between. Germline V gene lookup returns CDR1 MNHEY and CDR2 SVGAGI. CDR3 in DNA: TGTGCCAGCAGTTACCCGCGGGACAGAGGTTTGGAGGGTGAGCAGTTCTTC. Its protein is CASSYPRDRGLEGEQFF.

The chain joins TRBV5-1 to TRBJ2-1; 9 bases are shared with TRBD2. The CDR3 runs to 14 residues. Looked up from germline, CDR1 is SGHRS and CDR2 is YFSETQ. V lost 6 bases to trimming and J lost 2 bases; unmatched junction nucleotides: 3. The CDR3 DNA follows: TGCGCCAGCACTAGCGGGGAGACCTACAATGAGCAGTTCTTC. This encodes CASTSGETYNEQFF.

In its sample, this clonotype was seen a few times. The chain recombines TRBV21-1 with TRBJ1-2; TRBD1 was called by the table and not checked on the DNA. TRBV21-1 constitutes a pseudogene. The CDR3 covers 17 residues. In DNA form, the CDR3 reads TGTGCCAGCAGCAAAGAAAAGGGACAGGGTGAGGTGGCCGGCTACACCTTC. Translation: CASSKEKGQGEVAGYTF.

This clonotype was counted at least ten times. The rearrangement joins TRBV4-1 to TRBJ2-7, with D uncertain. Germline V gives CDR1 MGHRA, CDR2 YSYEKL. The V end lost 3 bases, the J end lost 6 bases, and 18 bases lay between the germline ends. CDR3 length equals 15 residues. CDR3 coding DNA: TGCGCCAGCAGCCACATCGGTAGGGAAATGCGCGAGCAGTACTTC. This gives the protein CASSHIGREMREQYF.

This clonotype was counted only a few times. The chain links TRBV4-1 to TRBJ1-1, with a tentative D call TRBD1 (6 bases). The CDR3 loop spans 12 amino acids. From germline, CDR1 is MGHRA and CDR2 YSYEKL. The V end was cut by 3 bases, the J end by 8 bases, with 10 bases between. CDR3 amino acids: CASSQDREEAFF. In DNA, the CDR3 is TGCGCCAGCAGCCAGGACAGAGAAGAAGCTTTCTTT.

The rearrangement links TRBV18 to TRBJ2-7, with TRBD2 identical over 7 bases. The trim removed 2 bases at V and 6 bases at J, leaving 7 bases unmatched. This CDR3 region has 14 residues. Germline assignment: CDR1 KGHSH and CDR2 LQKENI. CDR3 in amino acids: CASSPSRGRGEQYF. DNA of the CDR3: TGTGCCAGCTCACCATCGCGGGGGAGGGGCGAGCAGTACTTC.

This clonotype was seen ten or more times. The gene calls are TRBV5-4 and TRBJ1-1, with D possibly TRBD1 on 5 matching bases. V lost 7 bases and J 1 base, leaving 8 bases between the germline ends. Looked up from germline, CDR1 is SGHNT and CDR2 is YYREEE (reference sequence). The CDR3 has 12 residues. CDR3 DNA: TGTGCCAGCGGGGGGAGGAACACTGAAGCTTTCTTT. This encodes CASGGRNTEAFF.

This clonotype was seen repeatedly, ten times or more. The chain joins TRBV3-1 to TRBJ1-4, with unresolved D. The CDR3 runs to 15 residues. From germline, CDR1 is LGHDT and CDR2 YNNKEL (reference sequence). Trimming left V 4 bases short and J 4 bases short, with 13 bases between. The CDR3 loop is CASSRSRSGNEKLFF. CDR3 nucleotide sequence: TGTGCCAGCAGCCGGTCGCGGTCGGGTAATGAAAAACTGTTTTTT.

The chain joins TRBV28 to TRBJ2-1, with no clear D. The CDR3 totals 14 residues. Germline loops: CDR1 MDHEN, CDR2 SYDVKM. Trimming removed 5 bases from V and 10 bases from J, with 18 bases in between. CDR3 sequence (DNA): TGTGCCAGCAGTGCGGCCAGTAGCCTCGAGGAGCAGTTCTTC. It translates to CASSAASSLEEQFF.

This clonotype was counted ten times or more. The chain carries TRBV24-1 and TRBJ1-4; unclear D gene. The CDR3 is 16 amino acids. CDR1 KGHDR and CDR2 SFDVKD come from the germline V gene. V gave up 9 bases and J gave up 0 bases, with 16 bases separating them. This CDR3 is CATLSSIVPTNEKLFF. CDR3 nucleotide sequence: TGTGCCACCTTGTCGTCGATCGTCCCAACTAATGAAAAACTGTTTTTT.

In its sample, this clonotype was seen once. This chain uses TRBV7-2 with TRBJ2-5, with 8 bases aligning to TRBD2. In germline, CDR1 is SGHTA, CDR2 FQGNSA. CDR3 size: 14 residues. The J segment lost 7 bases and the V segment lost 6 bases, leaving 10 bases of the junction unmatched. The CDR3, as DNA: TGTGCCAGCAGAGCGCGGGGGGCCCTCGGGACCCAGTACTTC. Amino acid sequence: CASRARGALGTQYF. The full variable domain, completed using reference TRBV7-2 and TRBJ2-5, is GAGVSQSPSNKVTEKGKDVELRCDPISGHTALYWYRQSLGQGLEFLIYFQGNSAPDKSGLPSDRFSAERTGGSVSTLTIQRTQQEDSAVYLCASRARGALGTQYFGPGTRLLVL.

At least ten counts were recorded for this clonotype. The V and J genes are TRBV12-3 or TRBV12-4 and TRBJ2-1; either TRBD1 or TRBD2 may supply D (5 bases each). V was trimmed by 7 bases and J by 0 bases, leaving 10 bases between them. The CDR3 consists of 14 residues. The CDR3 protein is CASKKGSSYNEQFF. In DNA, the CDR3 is TGTGCCAGCAAGAAGGGGAGCTCCTACAATGAGCAGTTCTTC.

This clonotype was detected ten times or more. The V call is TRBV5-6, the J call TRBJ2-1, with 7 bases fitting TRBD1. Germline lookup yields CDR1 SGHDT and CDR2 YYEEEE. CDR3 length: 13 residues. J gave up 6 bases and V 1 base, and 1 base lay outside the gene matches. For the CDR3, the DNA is TGTGCCAGCAGCTTGCCAGGGGGCAATGAGCAGTTCTTC. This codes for CASSLPGGNEQFF.

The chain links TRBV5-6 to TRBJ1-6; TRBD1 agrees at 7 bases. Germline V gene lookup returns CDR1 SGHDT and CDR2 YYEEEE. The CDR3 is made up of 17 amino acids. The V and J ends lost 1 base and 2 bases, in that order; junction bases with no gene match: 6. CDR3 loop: CASSLRTGVTYNSPLHF. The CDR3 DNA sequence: TGTGCCAGCAGCTTGCGTACAGGGGTCACCTATAATTCACCCCTCCACTTT.

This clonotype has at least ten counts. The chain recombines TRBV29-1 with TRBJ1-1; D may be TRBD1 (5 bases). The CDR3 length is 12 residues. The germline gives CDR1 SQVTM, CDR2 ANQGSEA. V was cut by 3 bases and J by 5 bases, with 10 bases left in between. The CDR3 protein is CSVDRERTEAFF. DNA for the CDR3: TGCAGCGTTGACAGGGAGCGTACTGAAGCTTTCTTT.